This T cell receptor (beta chain) was identified during a study of cytomegalovirus exposure and HLA in healthy donors (dated by TCRdb to 2016 to 2017). The study in broad terms: The 700 or so repertoires of the first cohort and the 120 validation repertoires were produced on the same platform, according to a later analysis. The study aimed to test whether signatures of past pathogen exposure could be identified by cataloging public T cell receptors. Besides the first cohort of 500 to 700 subjects, a separate validation cohort made up of over a hundred different subjects was used. To predict cytomegalovirus infection status, the study combined high-throughput TCR immunosequencing, statistical association of individual TCRs with disease status, and machine learning.

This clone was seen a handful of times. Its antigen is not yet known. No much larger clone exists at a distance of one base, and base qualities are not known. The donors were included in the validation cohort of some 120 subjects, a group kept apart from the approximately 700-subject first cohort. The library was obtained by the immunoSEQ multiplex PCR assay. In the authors' own workflow: A statistical classification framework was developed to diagnose cytomegalovirus status using the catalog of TCR beta chain sequences. This is the immuneACCESS table as TCRdb keeps it, with only in-frame sequences that have V and J called. A part of the clones is gone; compared with another copy, unresolved V genes explain less than half, and the rest is unexplained. That table is the source of V, J and clone size, and D and trimming were worked out from the DNA. The sample table contains 35,000 to 55,000 clones; only one count was recorded for roughly 93% of them. The ten largest make up approximately 2.1% of the sample.

Study-level results and caveats: In vitro tests confirmed that a few of the cytomegalovirus-associated TCR beta chains recognize cytomegalovirus antigens. Cytomegalovirus status was reported to be diagnosed by the classifier with high specificity and sensitivity in both the original and validation cohorts. A later analysis found that TCRs clustered in the first cohort also tended to co-occur in the 120 or so validation repertoires, with 94% of cluster scores above 0. While some public TCRs were present in many individuals, most TCR sequences turned up only very rarely across donors. In the study, around 150 TCR beta chains were listed as associated with cytomegalovirus. The authors suggested that the approach could potentially be extended to other disease states and immunological phenotypes. All 120 or so repertoires were used to score co-occurrence in the validation cohort in a later analysis, because that analysis had no HLA typing for the cohort.

Trimming takes 2 bases from V and 0 bases from J, and the germline ends sit 5 bases apart. Measured from the cysteine to the phenylalanine, the CDR3 is 14 residues long. Just CDR3 DNA is preserved here, 42 bases in frame from base 1. CDR1 MRHNA and CDR2 SNTAGT are derived from the germline V gene. Sequenced input: PBMCs. This sequence uses TRBV6-4 and TRBJ2-1; the D gene assignment is ambiguous. This TCR was sampled from a woman between 18 and 29 years old in good health and CMV-seronegative. The sequence in DNA is TGTGCCAGCAGTGACGCGAGCTCCTACAATGAGCAGTTCTTC. Translated, it gives CASSDASSYNEQFF.